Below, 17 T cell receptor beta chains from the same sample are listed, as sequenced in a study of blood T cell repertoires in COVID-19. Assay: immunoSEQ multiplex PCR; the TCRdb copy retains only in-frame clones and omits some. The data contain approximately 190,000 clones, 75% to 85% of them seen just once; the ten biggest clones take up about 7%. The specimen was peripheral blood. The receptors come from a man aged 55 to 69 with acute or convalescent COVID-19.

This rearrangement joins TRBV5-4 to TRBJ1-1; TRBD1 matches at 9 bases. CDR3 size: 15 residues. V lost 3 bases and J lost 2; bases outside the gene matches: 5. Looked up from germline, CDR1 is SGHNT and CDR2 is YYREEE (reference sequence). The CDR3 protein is CASSSSGQGNTEAFF. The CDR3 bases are TGTGCCAGCAGCTCTTCGGGACAGGGCAACACTGAAGCTTTCTTT.

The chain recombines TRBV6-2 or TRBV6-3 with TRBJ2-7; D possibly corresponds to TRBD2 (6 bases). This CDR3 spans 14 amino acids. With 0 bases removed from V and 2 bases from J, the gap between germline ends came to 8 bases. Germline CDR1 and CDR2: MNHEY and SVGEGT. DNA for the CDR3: TGTGCCAGCAGTTACTCTAGCGGTCCCTACGAGCAGTACTTC. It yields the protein CASSYSSGPYEQYF.

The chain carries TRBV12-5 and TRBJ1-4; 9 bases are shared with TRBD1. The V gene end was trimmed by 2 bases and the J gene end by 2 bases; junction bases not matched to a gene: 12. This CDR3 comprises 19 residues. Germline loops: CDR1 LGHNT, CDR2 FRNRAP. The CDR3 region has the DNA TGTGCTAGTGGTTTGACAAAGGACAGGGGCGGGTTGACTAATGAAAAACTGTTTTTT. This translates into CASGLTKDRGGLTNEKLFF.

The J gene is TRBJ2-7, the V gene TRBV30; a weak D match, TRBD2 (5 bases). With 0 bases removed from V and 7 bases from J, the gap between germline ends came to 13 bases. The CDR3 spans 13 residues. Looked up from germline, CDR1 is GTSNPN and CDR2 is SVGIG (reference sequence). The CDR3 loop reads CAWSVQYRGEQYF. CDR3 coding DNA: TGTGCCTGGAGTGTACAATATCGGGGTGAGCAGTACTTC.

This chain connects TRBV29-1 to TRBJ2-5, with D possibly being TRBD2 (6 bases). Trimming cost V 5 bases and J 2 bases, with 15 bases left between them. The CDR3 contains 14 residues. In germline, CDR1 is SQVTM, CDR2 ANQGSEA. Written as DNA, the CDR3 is TGCAGCGTTTCCCCCCTGAGCGGGCAAGAGACCCAGTACTTC. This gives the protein CSVSPLSGQETQYF.

CDR3 region: CASSARVHTEAFF. CDR3 bases: TGTGCCAGCAGCGCCAGGGTTCACACTGAAGCTTTCTTT. J is TRBJ1-1 and V is TRBV5-4; possible D gene TRBD1, 5 bases. Per germline, CDR1 SGHNT and CDR2 YYREEE (reference sequence). V lost 4 bases to trimming and J lost 3 bases, with 10 bases between them. This CDR3 contains 13 residues.

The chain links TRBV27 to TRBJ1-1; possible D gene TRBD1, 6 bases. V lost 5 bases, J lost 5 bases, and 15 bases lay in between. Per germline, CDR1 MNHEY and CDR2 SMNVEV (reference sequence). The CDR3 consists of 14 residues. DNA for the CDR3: TGTGCCAGCAGTCCCGGGACAACTGCTACTGAAGCTTTCTTT. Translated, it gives CASSPGTTATEAFF.

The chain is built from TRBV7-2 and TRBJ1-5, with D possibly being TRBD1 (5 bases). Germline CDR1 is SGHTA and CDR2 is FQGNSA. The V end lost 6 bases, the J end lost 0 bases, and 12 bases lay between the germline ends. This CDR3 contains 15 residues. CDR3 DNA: TGTGCCAGCAGTACGGGGGAGTATAGCAATCAGCCCCAGCATTTT. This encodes CASSTGEYSNQPQHF.

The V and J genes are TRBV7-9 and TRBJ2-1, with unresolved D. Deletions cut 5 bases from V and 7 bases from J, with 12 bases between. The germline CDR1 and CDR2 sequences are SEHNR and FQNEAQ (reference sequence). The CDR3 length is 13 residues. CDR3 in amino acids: CASSPYERNEQFF. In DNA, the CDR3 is TGTGCCAGCAGCCCCTATGAGAGGAATGAGCAGTTCTTC.

CDR3 protein: CASSLGGEAFF. The CDR3 DNA sequence: TGTGCCAGCAGCTTAGGAGGTGAAGCTTTCTTT. This chain uses TRBV11-3 with TRBJ1-1; D ambiguous. The germline CDR1 and CDR2 sequences are SGHNT and YENEEA. The CDR3 totals 11 residues. Trimming removed 1 base at V and 7 bases at J, with 4 bases between.

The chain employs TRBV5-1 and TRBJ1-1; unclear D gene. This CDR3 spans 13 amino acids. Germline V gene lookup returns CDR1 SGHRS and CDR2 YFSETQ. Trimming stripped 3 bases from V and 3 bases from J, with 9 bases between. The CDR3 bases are TGCGCCAGCAGCTCCACGGGGTACACTGAAGCTTTCTTT. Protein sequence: CASSSTGYTEAFF.

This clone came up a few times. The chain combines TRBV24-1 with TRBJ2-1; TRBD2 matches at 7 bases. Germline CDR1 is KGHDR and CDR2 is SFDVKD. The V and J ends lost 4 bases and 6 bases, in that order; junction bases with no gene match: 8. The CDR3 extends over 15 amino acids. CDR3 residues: CATSERGLRGNEQFF. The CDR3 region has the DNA TGTGCCACCAGTGAGCGGGGACTACGAGGCAATGAGCAGTTCTTC.

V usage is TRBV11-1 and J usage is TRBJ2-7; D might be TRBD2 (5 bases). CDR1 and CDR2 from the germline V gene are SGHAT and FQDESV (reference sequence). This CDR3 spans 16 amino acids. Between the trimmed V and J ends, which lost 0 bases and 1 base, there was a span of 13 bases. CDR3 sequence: CASSLAFAGESYEQYF. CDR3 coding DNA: TGTGCCAGCAGCTTAGCGTTTGCGGGTGAATCCTACGAGCAGTACTTC.

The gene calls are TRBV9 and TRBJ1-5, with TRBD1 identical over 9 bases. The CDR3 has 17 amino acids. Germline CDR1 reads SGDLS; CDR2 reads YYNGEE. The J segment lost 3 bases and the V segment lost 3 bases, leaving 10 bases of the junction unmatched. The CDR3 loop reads CASSDGPRDRDNQPQHF. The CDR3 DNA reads TGTGCCAGCAGCGACGGTCCCCGGGACAGGGACAATCAGCCCCAGCATTTT.

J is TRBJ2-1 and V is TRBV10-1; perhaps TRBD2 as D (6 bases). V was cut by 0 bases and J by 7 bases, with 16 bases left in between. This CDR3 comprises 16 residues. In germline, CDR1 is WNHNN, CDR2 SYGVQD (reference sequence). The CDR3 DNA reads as TGCGCCAGCAGTGAGTCTCCGGCTAGCGTTAGGAATGAGCAGTTCTTC. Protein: CASSESPASVRNEQFF.

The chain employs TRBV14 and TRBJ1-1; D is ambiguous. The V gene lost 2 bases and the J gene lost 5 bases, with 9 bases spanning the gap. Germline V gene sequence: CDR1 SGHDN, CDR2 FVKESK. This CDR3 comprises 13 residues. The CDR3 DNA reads TGTGCCAGCAGCCAACCGATGGAGACTGAAGCTTTCTTT. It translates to CASSQPMETEAFF.

Here the CDR3 reads CASSHPTSSRGGYTF. Written as DNA, the CDR3 is TGTGCCAGCAGCCACCCAACATCATCCCGGGGTGGCTACACCTTC. The chain employs TRBV9 and TRBJ1-2; D is unresolved. From germline, CDR1 is SGDLS and CDR2 YYNGEE. The V end was cut by 4 bases, the J end by 7 bases, with 20 bases between. The length of the CDR3 is 15 residues.